The text below deals with one T cell receptor beta chain. The antigen remains unidentified. The method was immunoSEQ multiplex PCR; TCRdb's version includes in-frame clones alone and lacks a portion of them. The sample lists 150,000 to 200,000 clones, just over 90% occurring once. The V gene's germline CDR1 is MNHEY and CDR2 SVGAGI. This CDR3 has 14 amino acids. J was trimmed by 8 bases and V by 11 bases; bases with no gene match: 13. The sample belongs to a study of T cell responses to AZD1222 COVID-19 vaccine. Broader study findings: There were mostly white British donors and more females than males, and clonal diversity was possibly underestimated. Baseline testing showed seropositivity in only a handful of AZD1222 recipients. Increased Spike-specific TCR breadth and depth were observed after two AZD1222 doses.

J is TRBJ2-2 and V is TRBV6-5; 8 bases align to TRBD1. This receptor was obtained from an adult who received the AZD1222 COVID-19 vaccine. The material was peripheral blood, obtained 28 days after the second AZD1222 dose. The CDR3 DNA sequence: TGTGCCGTGTTACAGGGGGAACCGACTGGGGAGCTGTTTTTT. Its translation is CAVLQGEPTGELFF.